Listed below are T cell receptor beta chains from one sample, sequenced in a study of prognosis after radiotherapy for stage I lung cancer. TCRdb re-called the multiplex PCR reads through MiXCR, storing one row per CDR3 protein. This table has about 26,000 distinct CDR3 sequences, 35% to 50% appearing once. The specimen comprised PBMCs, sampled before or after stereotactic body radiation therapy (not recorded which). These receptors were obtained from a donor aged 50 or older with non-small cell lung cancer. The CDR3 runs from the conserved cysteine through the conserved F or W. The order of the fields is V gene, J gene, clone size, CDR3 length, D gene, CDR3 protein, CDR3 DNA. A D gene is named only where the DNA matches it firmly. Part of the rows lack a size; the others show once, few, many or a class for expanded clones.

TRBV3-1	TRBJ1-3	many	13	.	CASSQDSGNTIYF	TGTGCCAGCAGCCAAGATTCTGGAAACACCATATATTTT
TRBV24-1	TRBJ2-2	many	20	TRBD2	CATSDAQTGELAGVDGELFF	TGTGCCACCAGTGATGCCCAGACAGGGGAACTAGCGGGAGTTGACGGGGAGCTGTTTTTT
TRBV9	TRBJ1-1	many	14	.	CASSGNGRDAEAFF	TGTGCCAGCAGCGGGAATGGCCGGGACGCTGAAGCTTTCTTT
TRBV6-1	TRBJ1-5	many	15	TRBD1	CASRRGTVANQPQHF	TGTGCCAGCCGGAGAGGGACAGTAGCAAATCAGCCCCAGCATTTT
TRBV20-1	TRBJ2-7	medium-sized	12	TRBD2	CSKQTSGYEQYF	TGCAGTAAACAAACTAGCGGCTACGAGCAGTACTTC
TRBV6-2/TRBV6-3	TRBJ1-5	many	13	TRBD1	CASSEIDRVAQHF	TGTGCCAGCAGTGAAATAGACAGGGTGGCCCAGCATTTT
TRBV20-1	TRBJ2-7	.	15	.	CSARVVGRGFDEQYF	TGCAGTGCTAGAGTTGTCGGCAGGGGTTTCGACGAGCAGTACTTC
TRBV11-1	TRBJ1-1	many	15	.	CASSPRGHGNTEAFF	TGTGCCAGCAGCCCCAGGGGACACGGGAACACTGAAGCTTTCTTT
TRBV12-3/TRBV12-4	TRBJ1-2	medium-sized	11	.	CASSLTGGYTF	TGTGCCAGCAGTCTAACTGGAGGCTACACCTTC
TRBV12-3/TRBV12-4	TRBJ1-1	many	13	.	CASSFRQNTEAFF	TGTGCCAGCAGTTTTCGGCAGAACACTGAAGCTTTCTTT
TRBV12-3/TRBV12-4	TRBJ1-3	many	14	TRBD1	CASSPGGSGNTIYF	TGTGCCAGCAGTCCAGGGGGCTCTGGAAACACCATATATTTT
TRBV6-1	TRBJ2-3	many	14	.	CACGIRGSTDTQYF	TGTGCCTGCGGGATCAGGGGGTCCACAGATACGCAGTATTTT
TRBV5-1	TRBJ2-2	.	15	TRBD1	CASSLGTGATGELFF	TGCGCCAGCAGTTTAGGGACAGGAGCCACCGGGGAGCTGTTTTTT
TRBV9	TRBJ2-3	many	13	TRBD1	CASGQGGTDTQYF	TGTGCCAGTGGACAGGGGGGGACAGATACGCAGTATTTT
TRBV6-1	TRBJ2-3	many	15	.	CASSRGDPGADTQYF	TGTGCCAGCAGCCGAGGGGACCCAGGGGCAGATACGCAGTATTTT
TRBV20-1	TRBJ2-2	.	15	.	CSARDRQWDTGELFF	TGCAGTGCTAGAGATCGCCAGTGGGACACCGGGGAGCTGTTTTTT
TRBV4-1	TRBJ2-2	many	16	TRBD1	CASSTGQGRNTGELFF	TGCGCCAGCAGCACCGGACAGGGGCGGAACACCGGGGAGCTGTTTTTT
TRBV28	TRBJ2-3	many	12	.	CASSLGADTQYF	TGTGCCAGCAGTTTAGGCGCAGATACGCAGTATTTT
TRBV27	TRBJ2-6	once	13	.	CASSRAGANVLTF	TGTGCCAGCAGCAGGGCTGGGGCCAACGTCCTGACTTTC
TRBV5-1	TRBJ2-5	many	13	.	CASSSGRGETQYF	TGCGCCAGCAGCTCGGGACGGGGGGAGACCCAGTACTTC
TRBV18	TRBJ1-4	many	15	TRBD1	CASSPSRDREEKLFF	TGTGCCAGCTCACCCTCCCGGGACAGGGAAGAAAAACTGTTTTTT
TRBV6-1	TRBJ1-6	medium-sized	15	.	CASSERSSYNSPLHF	TGTGCCAGCAGCGAACGGAGCTCCTATAATTCACCCCTCCACTTT
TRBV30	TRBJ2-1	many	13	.	CAWSTGIYNEQFF	TGTGCCTGGAGTACAGGGATCTACAATGAGCAGTTCTTC
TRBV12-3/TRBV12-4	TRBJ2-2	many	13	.	CASSLGVTGELFF	TGTGCCAGCAGTTTAGGGGTCACCGGGGAGCTGTTTTTT
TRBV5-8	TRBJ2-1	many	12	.	CASSQRVNEQFF	TGTGCCAGCAGCCAGAGGGTCAATGAGCAGTTCTTC
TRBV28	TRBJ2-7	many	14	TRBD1	CASTSGQASYEQYF	TGTGCCAGCACTAGTGGACAGGCCTCCTACGAGCAGTACTTC
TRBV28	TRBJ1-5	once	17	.	CASNLVSGRDLNQPQHF	TGTGCCAGCAATTTAGTTTCGGGCAGAGACCTCAATCAGCCCCAGCATTTT
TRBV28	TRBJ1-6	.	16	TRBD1	CASSLGQGGPSSPLHF	TGTGCCAGCAGTTTGGGACAGGGTGGCCCAAGTTCACCCCTCCACTTT
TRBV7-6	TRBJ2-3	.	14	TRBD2	CASSPSWGGGTQYF	TGTGCCAGCAGCCCATCTTGGGGCGGGGGTACGCAGTATTTT
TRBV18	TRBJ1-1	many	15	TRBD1	CASSPFGGGHTEAFF	TGTGCCAGCTCACCATTCGGAGGGGGCCACACTGAAGCTTTCTTT
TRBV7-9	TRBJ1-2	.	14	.	CASSSREGEGGYTF	TGTGCCAGCAGCTCCAGAGAGGGGGAGGGAGGATACACCTTC
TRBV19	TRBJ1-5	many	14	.	CASTPGPGNQPQHF	TGTGCCAGTACACCGGGGCCGGGGAATCAGCCCCAGCATTTT
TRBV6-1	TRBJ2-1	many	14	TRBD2	CASRSSGSTDEQFF	TGTGCCAGCAGATCTAGCGGGAGTACAGATGAGCAGTTCTTC
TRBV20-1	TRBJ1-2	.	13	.	CSARAQDRYGYTF	TGCAGTGCTAGGGCTCAAGATCGCTATGGCTACACCTTC
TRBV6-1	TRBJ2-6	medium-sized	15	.	CASSEHGAGANVLTF	TGTGCCAGCAGTGAACATGGGGCTGGGGCCAACGTCCTGACTTTC
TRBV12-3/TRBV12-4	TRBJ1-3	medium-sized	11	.	CASSSGNTIYF	TGTGCCAGCAGCTCCGGAAACACCATATATTTT
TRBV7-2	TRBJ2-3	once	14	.	CASSFAGSTDTQYF	TGTGCCAGCAGCTTCGCGGGGTCCACAGATACGCAGTATTTT